There are a few counts of the clone carrying this TCR beta chain. Trimming shortened V by 4 bases and J by 5 bases, and 14 bases separated the two germline ends. The germline V gene has CDR1 MNHNS and CDR2 SASEGT. This CDR3 spans 14 amino acids. The data belong to a study of T cells in localized non-small cell lung cancer. Sequencing used immunoSEQ multiplex PCR; TCRdb keeps in-frame clones, though not all of them. The table records roughly 38,000 clones, 80% to 90% of them present only once. V gene TRBV6-1 combines with J gene TRBJ1-2; D is possibly TRBD1 (5 bases). Sequencing used peripheral blood, obtained before any cancer treatment. The receptor's source is a woman aged 40-69 years with stage I lung adenocarcinoma. For the CDR3, the DNA is TGTGCCAGCAGTGCTGGGACCCTACTGTATGGCTACACCTTC. Encoded protein: CASSAGTLLYGYTF.